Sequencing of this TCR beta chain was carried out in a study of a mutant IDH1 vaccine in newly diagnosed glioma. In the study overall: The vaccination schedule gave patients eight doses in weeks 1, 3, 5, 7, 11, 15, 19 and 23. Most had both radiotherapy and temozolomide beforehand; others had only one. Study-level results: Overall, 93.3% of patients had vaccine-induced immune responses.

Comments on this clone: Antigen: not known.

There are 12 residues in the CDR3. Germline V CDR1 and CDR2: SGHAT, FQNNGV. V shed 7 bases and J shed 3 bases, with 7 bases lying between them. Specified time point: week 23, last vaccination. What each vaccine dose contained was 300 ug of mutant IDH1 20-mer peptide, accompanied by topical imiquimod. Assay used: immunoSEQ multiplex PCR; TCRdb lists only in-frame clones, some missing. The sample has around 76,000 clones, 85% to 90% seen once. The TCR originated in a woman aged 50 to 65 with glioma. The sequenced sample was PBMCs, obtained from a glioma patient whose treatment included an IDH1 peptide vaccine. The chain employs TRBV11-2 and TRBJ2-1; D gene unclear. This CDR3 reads CASNPVYNEQFF. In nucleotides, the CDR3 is TGTGCCAGCAACCCCGTCTACAATGAGCAGTTCTTC. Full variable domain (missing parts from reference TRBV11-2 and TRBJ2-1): EAGVAQSPRYKIIEKRQSVAFWCNPISGHATLYWYQQILGQGPKLLIQFQNNGVVDDSQLPKDRFSAERLKGVDSTLKIQPAKLEDSAVYLCASNPVYNEQFFGPGTRLTVL.